The 12 T cell receptor beta chains in this list originate from one sample, sequenced in a study of shared clonotypes between healthy human individuals. TCRdb keeps only in-frame clones here, not all; method: immunoSEQ multiplex PCR. This repertoire shows about 2,500,000 clones, 90% to 95% found once; its top ten account for 0.14%. The source material was naive CD4+ T cells sorted from blood. This sample's subset: CD45RA+ positively selected. These TCRs come from a man aged 18 to 29 in good health.

About this clone itself: A read error may account for a junction end that differs from germline. Distinct nucleotide sequences in the sample also encode this CDR3. The J gene is TRBJ1-5, the V gene TRBV30; perhaps TRBD1 as D (5 bases). The CDR3 extends over 14 amino acids. In germline, CDR1 is GTSNPN, CDR2 SVGIG (reference sequence). The CDR3 is CAWSKAGKGQPQHF. DNA of the CDR3: TGTGCCTGGAGTAAGGCAGGGAAGGGTCAGCCCCAGCACTTT.

The chain combines TRBV18 with TRBJ2-7, with D tentatively TRBD2 (6 bases). CDR3 size: 16 residues. V was cut by 1 base and J by 4 bases, with 17 bases left in between. Germline V lookup: CDR1 KGHSH, CDR2 LQKENI. The CDR3, as DNA: TGTGCCAGCTCACCACTCCGTCAAAGGGACTCGTACGAGCAGTACTTC. This encodes CASSPLRQRDSYEQYF.

This clone was found a few times. The genes are TRBV2 and TRBJ2-7; the match to TRBD1 covers 7 bases. V shed 6 bases and J 6 bases; nucleotides not matched to a gene: 11. There are 14 residues in the CDR3. Germline V gene sequence: CDR1 SNHLY, CDR2 FYNNEI. The CDR3 nucleotides read TGTGCCAGCAGGGAACAGGGGACGGCTAGCGAGCAGTACTTC. Protein product: CASREQGTASEQYF.

CDR3 sequence reads: CASKSRGPDTDTQYF. The CDR3 coding sequence is TGTGCCAGCAAAAGCCGGGGGCCGGACACAGATACGCAGTATTTT. This chain connects TRBV5-4 to TRBJ2-3; either TRBD1 or TRBD2 may supply D (6 bases each). With 6 bases removed from V and 2 bases from J, the gap between germline ends came to 16 bases. The CDR3 length is 15 residues. The germline gives CDR1 SGHNT, CDR2 YYREEE (reference sequence).

The chain links TRBV7-6 to TRBJ2-2; D might be TRBD1 (5 bases). The germline V and J ends were trimmed by 1 base and 2 bases, with 11 bases remaining between them. There are 16 residues in the CDR3. Germline CDR1 and CDR2: SGHVS and FNYEAQ. CDR3 DNA sequence: TGTGCCAGCAGCTTAGGACAGAAAGTTAACACCGGGGAGCTGTTTTTT. Amino acid sequence: CASSLGQKVNTGELFF.

Of note for this clone: Other DNA sequences in this sample translate to the same CDR3. The CDR3 spells CASSLMGDQPQHF. The CDR3 bases are TGCGCCAGCAGCTTAATGGGGGATCAGCCCCAGCATTTT. The J gene is TRBJ1-5, the V gene TRBV5-1; tentatively, D is TRBD1 (5 bases). The germline gives CDR1 SGHRS, CDR2 YFSETQ. The CDR3 length is 13 residues. V lost 2 bases and J lost 5, with 8 bases in between.

This sequence joins TRBV2 and TRBJ2-5; D is perhaps TRBD2 (6 bases). V lost 6 bases and J lost 5, with 19 bases in between. CDR1 SNHLY and CDR2 FYNNEI come from the germline V gene. This CDR3 is built from 15 residues. The CDR3 region has the DNA TGTGCCAGCAGCCTTGGGACTCCTAGTTGGGAGACCCAGTACTTC. Translation gives CASSLGTPSWETQYF.

This rearrangement joins TRBV6-5 to TRBJ1-3; TRBD1 matches 7 bases. After removal of 5 bases from V and 2 bases from J, the junction contained 6 bases not matched to a gene. Germline lookup yields CDR1 MNHEY and CDR2 SVGAGI. This CDR3 is built from 15 residues. DNA for the CDR3: TGTGCCAGCAGTAGAACGGGACAGACTGGAAACACCATATATTTT. It translates to CASSRTGQTGNTIYF.

The gene calls are TRBV19 and TRBJ2-7; D remains ambiguous. CDR3 length: 13 residues. Germline V gene data show CDR1 as LNHDA and CDR2 as SQIVND (reference sequence). V lost 10 bases, J lost 2 bases, and 15 bases lay in between. For the CDR3, the DNA is TGTGCCACCCCCCTCAGACTGCCCTACGAGCAGTACTTC. It is translated as CATPLRLPYEQYF.

With regard to this clone: Other DNA variants within this sample encode the same CDR3. The chain carries TRBV18 and TRBJ2-3, with D unclear. The CDR3 runs 12 residues. CDR1 is KGHSH and CDR2 is LQKENI in the germline V gene. V lost 6 bases and J lost 2, with 6 bases in between. Here the CDR3 reads CASSPYTDTQYF. As DNA, the CDR3 is TGTGCCAGCTCGCCATACACAGATACGCAGTATTTT.

V usage is TRBV6-1 and J usage is TRBJ2-7, with 11 bases lining up with TRBD1. The germline V gene has CDR1 MNHNS and CDR2 SASEGT. This CDR3 contains 16 residues. The J segment lost 4 bases and the V segment lost 2 bases, leaving 7 bases of the junction unmatched. The CDR3 sequence is CASSEWGDRGRYEQYF. CDR3 DNA sequence: TGTGCCAGCAGTGAATGGGGGGACAGGGGGAGATACGAGCAGTACTTC.

This sequence joins TRBV4-1 and TRBJ2-3; D perhaps matches TRBD1 (6 bases). This CDR3 spans 14 amino acids. V gave up 4 bases and J gave up 3 bases, with 11 bases separating them. Germline-derived CDR1 and CDR2 are MGHRA and YSYEKL. The CDR3 DNA is TGCGCCAGCAGCCCTACAGGGCTTACAGATACGCAGTATTTT. Translated, it gives CASSPTGLTDTQYF.